This is a list of T cell receptor beta chains from one sample in a study of T cell repertoires in ileal Crohn's disease. The protocol was immunoSEQ multiplex PCR, while the TCRdb copy is restricted to in-frame clones and leaves out a portion. The table has under 15,000 clones, roughly 80% seen once. Sequenced sample: ileal tissue. Receptors were obtained from an adult with Crohn's disease. CDR3s include the opening cysteine and the closing phenylalanine or tryptophan. The order of the fields is J gene, D gene, clone size, V gene, CDR3 DNA, CDR3 protein. D genes are given only for firm matches. Size tells how often a clone was seen (once, few, many) or the class of an expanded clone, and some rows leave it out.

TRBJ1-1 | . | few | TRBV7-9 | TGTGCCAGCAGCTTAGCGCTCGGGGGTGAAACTGAAGCTTTCTTT | CASSLALGGETEAFF
TRBJ1-5 | . | . | TRBV18 | TGTGCCAGCTCACCACTCCAGGGCAATCAGCCCCAGCATTTT | CASSPLQGNQPQHF
TRBJ2-7 | . | . | TRBV5-8 | TGTGCCAGCAGCCCCAGGTACCAGGGGACCTACGAGCAGTACTTC | CASSPRYQGTYEQYF
TRBJ2-5 | TRBD1 | . | TRBV15 | TGTGCCACCAGCAGGGAGGACAGGCACCCCCCAGAGACCCAGTACTTC | CATSREDRHPPETQYF
TRBJ1-5 | . | . | TRBV5-1 | TGCGCCAGCAGCTTGGAAGGGGATAGGCCCCAGCATTTT | CASSLEGDRPQHF
TRBJ1-5 | TRBD1 | . | TRBV30 | TGTGCCTGGAGACCCCCGGACAGGGAAAGCTGGGGCAATCAGCCCCAGCATTTT | CAWRPPDRESWGNQPQHF
TRBJ1-3 | . | . | TRBV29-1 | TGCAGCGCTCGTATTTCTGGAAACACCATATATTTT | CSARISGNTIYF
TRBJ1-5 | . | few | TRBV6-7 | TGTGCCAGCAGGCACTACGGGGGATTGGGCCAGCCCCAGCATTTT | CASRHYGGLGQPQHF
TRBJ2-2 | TRBD1 | . | TRBV5-1 | TGCGCCAGCAGCTTGGATTTACGCGGGGTCGGGACAGGGGGCACCGGGGAGCTGTTTTTT | CASSLDLRGVGTGGTGELFF
TRBJ2-1 | . | . | TRBV11-2 | TGTGCCAGCAGCTACGGGCCTAGAGGGACCTACAATGAGCAGTTCTTC | CASSYGPRGTYNEQFF
TRBJ2-7 | TRBD1 | once | TRBV7-2 | TGTGCCAGCAGCTTTGTCCCCCCTCGGCAGGGGGCCTACTACGAGCAGTACTTC | CASSFVPPRQGAYYEQYF
TRBJ1-5 | . | . | TRBV2 | TGTGCCAGCAGGAGACAGGTCAATCAGCCCCAGCATTTT | CASRRQVNQPQHF
TRBJ2-3 | TRBD2 | . | TRBV7-9 | TGTGCCAGCAGCTTCGGACTAGCTAGCACAGATACGCAGTATTTT | CASSFGLASTDTQYF
TRBJ2-7 | TRBD1 | few | TRBV9 | TGTGCCAGCAGCGTACGGCCAGGGGGTATTACCTACGAGCAGTACTTC | CASSVRPGGITYEQYF
TRBJ2-7 | . | . | TRBV2 | TGTGCCAGCAGCGACACAGGGGTGGGGGGCGGTTACGAGCAGTACTTC | CASSDTGVGGGYEQYF
TRBJ2-7 | TRBD1 | . | TRBV5-4 | TGTGCCAGCAGCCCGAGTCGACAGGGTCGCACCTACGAGCAGTACTTC | CASSPSRQGRTYEQYF
TRBJ1-2 | . | . | TRBV9 | TGTGCCAGCAGCGTAGACTTTAACTATGGCTACACCTTC | CASSVDFNYGYTF
TRBJ2-7 | . | . | TRBV11-2 | TGTGCCAGCAGCGCTTTGGGGGGAAACGAGCAGTACTTC | CASSALGGNEQYF
TRBJ1-5 | . | . | TRBV6-5 | TGTGCCAGCAGTTCAGGTAATCAGCCCCAGCATTTT | CASSSGNQPQHF
TRBJ1-4 | . | . | TRBV18 | TGTGCCAGCTCAGTCGGACTAGGGGACAATGAAAAACTGTTTTTT | CASSVGLGDNEKLFF
TRBJ1-1 | . | . | TRBV9 | TGTGCCAGCAGCGTAGGTACCATAAACTCTGAAGCTTTCTTT | CASSVGTINSEAFF
TRBJ2-5 | TRBD1 | . | TRBV5-4 | TGTGCCAGCAGCTCCTGGACAGGGGGGCAAGAGACCCAGTACTTC | CASSSWTGGQETQYF
TRBJ2-7 | . | . | TRBV11-2 | TGTGCCAGCAGCTTACAGGGGGGACTCTCCTACGAGCAGTACTTC | CASSLQGGLSYEQYF
TRBJ1-2 | TRBD1 | . | TRBV9 | TGTGCCAGCAGCGTAGATCTAGGACAGGGGGCAGGAGGCTACACCTTC | CASSVDLGQGAGGYTF
TRBJ2-5 | TRBD2 | . | TRBV18 | TGTGCCAGCTCACCGACTAGCGGAAATCAAGAGACCCAGTACTTC | CASSPTSGNQETQYF